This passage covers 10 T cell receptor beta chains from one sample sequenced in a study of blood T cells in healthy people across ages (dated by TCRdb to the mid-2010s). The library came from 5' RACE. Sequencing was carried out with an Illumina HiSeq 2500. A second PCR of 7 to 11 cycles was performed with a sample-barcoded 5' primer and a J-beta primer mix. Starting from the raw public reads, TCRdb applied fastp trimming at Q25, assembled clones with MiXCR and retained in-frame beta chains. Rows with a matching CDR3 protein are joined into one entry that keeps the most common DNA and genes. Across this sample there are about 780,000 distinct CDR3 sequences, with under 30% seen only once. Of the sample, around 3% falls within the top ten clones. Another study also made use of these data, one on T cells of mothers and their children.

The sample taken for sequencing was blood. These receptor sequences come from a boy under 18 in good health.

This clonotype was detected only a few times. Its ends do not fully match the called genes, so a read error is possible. The CDR3 DNA reads TGTGCCGGCAGCTTAGCGCAGAGGACTATGGGCAAAAACATCCAGTACTTC. Translated: CAGSLAQRTMGKNIQYF. The chain has TRBV7-8 and TRBJ2-4, with D maybe TRBD2 (6 bases). Germline values: CDR1 SGHVS, CDR2 FQNEAQ. There are 17 residues in the CDR3.

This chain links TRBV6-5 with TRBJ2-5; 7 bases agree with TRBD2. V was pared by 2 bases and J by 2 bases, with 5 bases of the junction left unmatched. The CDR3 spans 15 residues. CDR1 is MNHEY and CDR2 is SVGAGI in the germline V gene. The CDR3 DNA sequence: TGTGCCAGCAGTTACCGGTCGGGGGGACAAGAGACCCAGTACTTC. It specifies CASSYRSGGQETQYF.

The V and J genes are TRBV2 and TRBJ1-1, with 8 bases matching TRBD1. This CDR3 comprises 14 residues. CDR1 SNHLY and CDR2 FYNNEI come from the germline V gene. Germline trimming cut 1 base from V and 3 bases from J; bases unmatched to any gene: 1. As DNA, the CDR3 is TGTGCCAGCAGTGAAGAGACAGGGGACACTGAAGCTTTCTTT. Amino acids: CASSEETGDTEAFF.

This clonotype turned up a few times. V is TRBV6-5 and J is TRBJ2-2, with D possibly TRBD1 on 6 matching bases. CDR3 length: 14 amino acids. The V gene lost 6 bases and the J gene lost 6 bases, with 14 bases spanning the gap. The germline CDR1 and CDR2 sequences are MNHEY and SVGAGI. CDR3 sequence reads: CASREQGFAGELFF. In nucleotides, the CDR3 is TGTGCCAGCAGGGAACAGGGTTTCGCCGGGGAGCTGTTTTTT.

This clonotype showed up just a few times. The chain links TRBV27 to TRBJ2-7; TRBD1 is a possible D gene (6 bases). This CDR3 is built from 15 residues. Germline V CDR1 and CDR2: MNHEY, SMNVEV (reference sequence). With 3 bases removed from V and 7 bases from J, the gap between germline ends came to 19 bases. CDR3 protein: CASSFRQDTWGEQYF. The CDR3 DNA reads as TGTGCCAGCAGTTTCCGACAGGACACTTGGGGGGAGCAGTACTTC.

The DNA of the CDR3 is TGTGCCAGCAGCCAACTAGCGGGGACTTTCTACGAGCAGTACTTC. The encoded protein is CASSQLAGTFYEQYF. The chain links TRBV3-1 to TRBJ2-7, with 9 bases lining up with TRBD2. The germline V gene has CDR1 LGHDT and CDR2 YNNKEL (reference sequence). The CDR3 is 15 residues long. Germline trimming cut 2 bases from V and 3 bases from J; bases unmatched to any gene: 5.

CDR3 loop: CASSLFSQETQYF. The CDR3 DNA reads as TGTGCCAGCAGTTTATTTAGCCAAGAGACCCAGTACTTC. This rearrangement joins TRBV12-3 or TRBV12-4 to TRBJ2-5; unclear D gene. The ends were cut back, 2 bases at V and 1 base at J, with 5 bases in the middle. The CDR3 runs to 13 residues.

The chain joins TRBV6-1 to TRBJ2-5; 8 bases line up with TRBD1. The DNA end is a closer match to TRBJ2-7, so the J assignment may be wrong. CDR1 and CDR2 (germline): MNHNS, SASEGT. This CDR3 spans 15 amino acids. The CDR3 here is CASRFTGGSSYEQYF. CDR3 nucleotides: TGTGCCAGCAGATTTACAGGGGGGAGCTCCTACGAGCAGTACTTC.

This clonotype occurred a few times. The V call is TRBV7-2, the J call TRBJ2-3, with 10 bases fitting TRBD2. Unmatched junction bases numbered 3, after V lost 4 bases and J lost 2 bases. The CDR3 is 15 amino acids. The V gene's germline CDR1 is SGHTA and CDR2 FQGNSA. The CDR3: CASSSTSGDTDTQYF. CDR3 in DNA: TGTGCCAGCAGCTCAACTAGCGGGGACACAGATACGCAGTATTTT.

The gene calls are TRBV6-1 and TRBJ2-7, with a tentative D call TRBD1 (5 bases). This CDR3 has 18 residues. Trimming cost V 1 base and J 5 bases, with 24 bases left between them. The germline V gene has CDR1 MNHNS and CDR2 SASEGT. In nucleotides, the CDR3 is TGTGCCAGCAGTGAAGTCGTGCCAGGGCCACTATTAGCTCACGAGCAGTACTTC. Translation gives CASSEVVPGPLLAHEQYF.